The 18 T cell receptor beta chains listed next were all sequenced from one sample in a study of T cells in pancreatic ductal adenocarcinoma. Sequenced by immunoSEQ multiplex PCR; TCRdb stores in-frame clones only, minus some. The sample contains about 16,000 clones, under 95% of which appear only once. Selected pancreatic ductal adenocarcinoma patients had undergone surgery without neoadjuvant therapy. Sequenced input: PBMCs. These receptors all stem from a human donor with pancreatic ductal adenocarcinoma.

This clone was counted a few times. The CDR3 region has the DNA TGCAGCGTCGAGGGGCTCCTCTACGAGCAGTACTTC. It codes for CSVEGLLYEQYF. The chain recombines TRBV29-1 with TRBJ2-7; D may match TRBD1 or TRBD2 (5 bases each). There are 12 residues in the CDR3. From germline, CDR1 is SQVTM and CDR2 ANQGSEA. Trimming took 6 bases from V and 3 from J, leaving 12 bases between them.

V usage is TRBV7-2 and J usage is TRBJ2-1; a weak D match, TRBD1 (5 bases). Germline V gene sequence: CDR1 SGHTA, CDR2 FQGNSA. The CDR3 is made up of 18 amino acids. Trimming stripped 3 bases from V and 10 bases from J, with 28 bases between. Written as DNA, the CDR3 is TGTGCCAGCAGCTTCTCGTCTGCGCAGGGCTATACAGATGCGGAGCAGTTCTTC. Residues: CASSFSSAQGYTDAEQFF.

The V gene is TRBV19, the J gene TRBJ2-1; 12 nucleotides agree with TRBD1. The ends lost 5 bases at V and 4 bases at J; junction bases unmatched: 9. From germline, CDR1 is LNHDA and CDR2 SQIVND (reference sequence). The CDR3 spans 17 residues. CDR3 sequence: CASSPRDRGRVYNEQFF. In DNA, the CDR3 is TGTGCCAGTAGTCCCCGGGACAGGGGGCGCGTGTACAATGAGCAGTTCTTC.

V and J are TRBV18 and TRBJ1-3, with 9 positions matching TRBD1. J lost 1 base, V lost 3 bases, and 4 bases had no gene match. CDR3 length equals 16 residues. Germline-derived CDR1 and CDR2 are KGHSH and LQKENI. The CDR3 here is CASSPRDRVSGNTIYF. CDR3 DNA: TGTGCCAGCTCACCCCGGGACAGGGTGTCTGGAAACACCATATATTTT. Combining the CDR3 with reference TRBV18 and TRBJ1-3 gives the whole variable domain NAGVMQNPRHLVRRRGQEARLRCSPMKGHSHVYWYRQLPEEGLKFMVYLQKENIIDESGMPKERFSAEFPKEGPSILRIQQVVRGDSAAYFCASSPRDRVSGNTIYFGEGSWLTVV.

The chain links TRBV11-3 to TRBJ2-1; TRBD2 is a possible D gene (7 bases). Germline CDR1 SGHNT, CDR2 YENEEA. Trimming took off 5 bases at V and 0 bases at J, with 17 bases between the two ends. This CDR3 has 17 amino acids. The CDR3 sequence is CASSPVGGRSSYNEQFF. DNA of the CDR3: TGTGCCAGCAGCCCCGTGGGGGGGCGAAGCTCCTACAATGAGCAGTTCTTC.

The V and J genes are TRBV6-6 and TRBJ1-1, with TRBD1 as a possible D gene (5 bases). V was shortened by 7 bases and J by 4 bases, with 16 bases between the two germline ends. CDR1 and CDR2 from the germline V gene are MNHNY and SVGAGI (reference sequence). The CDR3 loop spans 14 amino acids. The CDR3 nucleotides read TGTGCCAGCACGAGGGACCCCAAGATCACTGAAGCTTTCTTT. This translates into CASTRDPKITEAFF.

The gene calls are TRBV5-5 and TRBJ1-3, with D uncertain. Germline-derived CDR1 and CDR2 are SGHKS and YYEKEE (reference sequence). Trimming removed 0 bases from V and 2 bases from J, with 6 bases in between. The CDR3 length is 14 residues. The chain's CDR3 is CASSLGHPGNTIYF. The DNA of the CDR3 is TGTGCCAGCAGCTTGGGGCATCCTGGAAACACCATATATTTT. Supplemented by reference TRBV5-5 and TRBJ1-3, the full variable domain reads DAGVTQSPTHLIKTRGQQVTLRCSPISGHKSVSWYQQVLGQGPQFIFQYYEKEERGRGNFPDRFSARQFPNYSSELNVNALLLGDSALYLCASSLGHPGNTIYFGEGSWLTVV.

The chain recombines TRBV19 with TRBJ2-1; possible D gene TRBD2, 5 bases. Germline V CDR1 and CDR2: LNHDA, SQIVND (reference sequence). V lost 3 bases to trimming and J lost 0 bases, with 21 bases between them. The CDR3 covers 19 residues. The CDR3 sequence is CASSIQPTLAPSSYNEQFF. In nucleotides, the CDR3 is TGTGCCAGTAGTATCCAACCGACCCTAGCCCCGAGCTCCTACAATGAGCAGTTCTTC.

The chain employs TRBV15 and TRBJ2-7; TRBD1 might be the D (6 bases). CDR3 length: 19 amino acids. Germline V gene lookup returns CDR1 LNHNV and CDR2 YYDKDF (reference sequence). V lost 0 bases, J lost 2 bases, and 23 bases lay in between. CDR3 region: CATSRDFRLSDSLAYEQYF. Here the CDR3 DNA reads TGTGCCACCAGCAGAGATTTTCGACTATCGGACAGCCTTGCCTACGAGCAGTACTTC. Based on the CDR3 plus reference TRBV15 and TRBJ2-7, the full variable domain is DAMVIQNPRYQVTQFGKPVTLSCSQTLNHNVMYWYQQKSSQAPKLLFHYYDKDFNNEADTPDNFQSRRPNTSFCFLDIRSPGLGDTAMYLCATSRDFRLSDSLAYEQYFGPGTRLTVT.

V usage is TRBV2 and J usage is TRBJ2-7; TRBD1 agrees at 11 bases. There are 15 residues in the CDR3. CDR1 SNHLY and CDR2 FYNNEI come from the germline V gene. The V and J ends lost 6 bases and 4 bases, in that order; junction bases with no gene match: 8. CDR3 sequence reads: CASSTPGTGGYEQYF. DNA for the CDR3: TGTGCCAGCAGCACTCCCGGGACAGGGGGTTACGAGCAGTACTTC.

The rearrangement uses TRBV9 and TRBJ1-2; 8 positions agree with TRBD1. The CDR3 loop spans 18 amino acids. CDR1 SGDLS and CDR2 YYNGEE come from the germline V gene. V gave up 5 bases and J gave up 2 bases; unmatched junction bases: 17. The CDR3 DNA sequence: TGTGCCAGCAGTGGGGATGGGGAAGGGGACAGGTGGAACTATGGCTACACCTTC. Protein sequence: CASSGDGEGDRWNYGYTF. Complete variable domain (other parts from reference TRBV9 and TRBJ1-2): DSGVTQTPKHLITATGQRVTLRCSPRSGDLSVYWYQQSLDQGLQFLIQYYNGEERAKGNILERFSAQQFPDLHSELNLSSLELGDSALYFCASSGDGEGDRWNYGYTFGSGTRLTVV.

The chain uses TRBV2 and TRBJ1-2; TRBD1 is a possible D gene (6 bases). The CDR3 extends over 12 amino acids. Germline CDR1 SNHLY, CDR2 FYNNEI. V dropped 7 bases and J dropped 2 bases, with 8 bases sitting between them. CDR3: CASNRENYGYTF. DNA of the CDR3: TGTGCCAGCAACAGGGAAAACTATGGCTACACCTTC.

V usage is TRBV4-3 and J usage is TRBJ1-5; no clear D gene. V lost 1 base and J lost 14, with 12 bases in between. The CDR3 extends over 12 amino acids. Germline V CDR1 and CDR2: LGHNA, YSLEER. The CDR3 here is CASSQVCGPEHF. The CDR3 nucleotides are TGCGCCAGCAGCCAAGTGTGCGGCCCGGAGCATTTT.

The rearrangement joins TRBV27 to TRBJ2-6, with 12 positions matching TRBD1. V shed 6 bases, J shed 4 bases, and the junction held 10 bases outside the gene matches. Germline CDR1 MNHEY, CDR2 SMNVEV (reference sequence). There are 18 residues in the CDR3. The CDR3 DNA is TGTGCCAGCAGCCCCCGGGGACAGGGGGCGCACGGGGCCAACGTCCTGACTTTC. Protein sequence: CASSPRGQGAHGANVLTF. Full variable domain (outside the CDR3, taken from reference TRBV27 and TRBJ2-6): EAQVTQNPRYLITVTGKKLTVTCSQNMNHEYMSWYRQDPGLGLRQIYYSMNVEVTDKGDVPEGYKVSRKEKRNFPLILESPSPNQTSLYFCASSPRGQGAHGANVLTFGAGSRLTVL.

The sample holds one count of this clone. The chain has TRBV5-4 and TRBJ1-2, with 10 bases lining up with TRBD1. V lost 4 bases and J lost 0; bases outside the gene matches: 6. CDR1 and CDR2 from the germline V gene are SGHNT and YYREEE (reference sequence). This CDR3 is built from 16 residues. The CDR3 spells CASSKGTGAANYGYTF. For the CDR3, the DNA is TGTGCCAGCAGCAAAGGGACAGGGGCCGCTAACTATGGCTACACCTTC. Full variable domain (outside the CDR3, taken from reference TRBV5-4 and TRBJ1-2): ETGVTQSPTHLIKTRGQQVTLRCSSQSGHNTVSWYQQALGQGPQFIFQYYREEENGRGNFPPRFSGLQFPNYSSELNVNALELDDSALYLCASSKGTGAANYGYTFGSGTRLTVV.

The V call is TRBV19, the J call TRBJ1-2; TRBD1 agrees at 8 bases. V lost 6 bases and J lost 8; bases outside the gene matches: 8. The CDR3 totals 13 residues. Germline V CDR1 and CDR2: LNHDA, SQIVND (reference sequence). The CDR3: CASSAGGAIGYTF. Here the CDR3 DNA reads TGTGCCAGTAGCGCAGGGGGCGCGATCGGCTACACCTTC.

The rearrangement uses TRBV4-1 and TRBJ1-2, with D maybe TRBD1 (6 bases). Germline CDR1 and CDR2: MGHRA and YSYEKL. Between the trimmed V and J ends, which lost 2 bases and 0 bases, there was a span of 13 bases. The CDR3 length is 16 residues. CDR3: CASSQQGHTTNYGYTF. The CDR3 nucleotides read TGCGCCAGCAGCCAACAGGGACACACCACTAACTATGGCTACACCTTC.

The CDR3 loop reads CASSLALAGGSYQETQYF. The CDR3 nucleotides are TGCGCCAGCAGCTTGGCCCTAGCGGGAGGGTCCTACCAAGAGACCCAGTACTTC. The chain employs TRBV5-1 and TRBJ2-5, with 12 bases that match TRBD2. The CDR3 extends over 18 amino acids. V dropped 0 bases and J dropped 0; count of bases not matched to a gene: 6. CDR1 is SGHRS, CDR2 YFSETQ, per germline.